The 22 T cell receptor beta chains presented below share a single source sample, sequenced in a study of metastatic and nonmetastatic thyroid tumors. TCRdb re-called clones via MiXCR from the PCR reads. The sample consists of some 19,000 clones, around 19% of them appearing once. Ahead of thyroid surgery, no patient had received treatment of any kind. Material: blood. The receptor set was obtained from a female donor with papillary thyroid cancer or a benign thyroid nodule (not recorded which). Some clones in this sample may be carry-over from other donors' samples.

This clone was counted many times. A single base separates this from a much larger clone, so it may be a read error. V is TRBV20-1 and J is TRBJ1-2; D is undetermined. The CDR3 length is 14 residues. V shed 5 bases and J shed 6 bases, with 19 bases lying between them. Germline-derived CDR1 and CDR2 are DFQATT and SNEGSKA (reference sequence). CDR3 in amino acids: CSAVNPTGRHGYTF. CDR3 sequence (DNA): TGCAGTGCTGTAAATCCTACCGGACGACATGGCTACACCTTC.

There are a few counts of this clone. This may be a read error: a much more frequent sequence differs by one nucleotide. The V gene is TRBV7-2, the J gene TRBJ2-3, with 7 bases identical to TRBD2. The CDR3 contains 14 residues. V lost 3 bases and J lost 6; bases outside the gene matches: 6. Germline CDR1 is SGHTA and CDR2 is FQGNSA. The CDR3 sequence is CASSFGLAADTQYF. For the CDR3, the DNA is TGTGCCAGCAGCTTCGGGCTAGCGGCGGATACGCAGTATTTT.

This clone rates as medium-sized. V usage is TRBV28 and J usage is TRBJ1-5; 7 bases fit TRBD1. CDR1 and CDR2 (germline): MDHEN, SYDVKM. This CDR3 contains 14 residues. V lost 6 bases and J lost 1; bases outside the gene matches: 3. The CDR3 DNA follows: TGTGCCAGCAGACCGGGACAGAGCAATCAGCCCCAGCATTTT. Protein: CASRPGQSNQPQHF.

Ten or more counts support this clone. The chain recombines TRBV7-9 with TRBJ1-2, with D possibly being TRBD1 (5 bases). Germline assignment: CDR1 SEHNR and CDR2 FQNEAQ (reference sequence). Trimming took 5 bases from V and 5 from J, leaving 15 bases between them. CDR3 length: 14 amino acids. The CDR3 loop reads CASSPGTEDYGYTF. The CDR3 bases are TGTGCCAGCAGCCCGGGGACGGAGGATTATGGCTACACCTTC.

As regards this clone: The conserved phenylalanine or tryptophan normally closing the CDR3 is absent here, so this likely arose from a read error. J is TRBJ2-5 and V is TRBV20-1; D is perhaps TRBD2 (6 bases). The J call is doubtful: the DNA matches TRBJ2-1 better. CDR1 is DFQATT and CDR2 is SNEGSKA in the germline V gene (reference sequence). The CDR3 has 13 amino acids. CDR3: CSATDSGGETQFV. The DNA for the CDR3 is TGCAGTGCTACTGACTCAGGAGGGGAGACCCAGTTCGTC.

Ten or more counts support this clone. V usage is TRBV18 and J usage is TRBJ2-5, with unresolved D. Trimming shortened V by 1 base and J by 3 bases, and 0 bases separated the two germline ends. Germline loops: CDR1 KGHSH, CDR2 LQKENI. The CDR3 loop spans 11 amino acids. CDR3 sequence: CASSPQETQYF. The CDR3 DNA reads as TGTGCCAGCTCACCACAAGAGACCCAGTACTTC.

In this sample, this clone turned up many times. This rearrangement joins TRBV5-1 to TRBJ2-5; a weak D match, TRBD1 (5 bases). Germline CDR1 SGHRS, CDR2 YFSETQ. The CDR3 totals 14 residues. The germline V and J ends were trimmed by 0 bases and 5 bases, with 11 bases remaining between them. CDR3 DNA: TGCGCCAGCAGCTTGGGACAGCCTGGGGAGACCCAGTACTTC. Residues: CASSLGQPGETQYF.

This chain uses TRBV18 with TRBJ2-4; the D gene is possibly TRBD2 (7 bases). Germline V gives CDR1 KGHSH, CDR2 LQKENI. This CDR3 is built from 17 residues. V lost 3 bases and J 5 bases, leaving 20 bases between the germline ends. In nucleotides, the CDR3 is TGTGCCAGCTCACCCTCGAGGGGGGGCAGGAACGAAAACATTCAGTACTTC. Translating gives CASSPSRGGRNENIQYF.

This clone was recorded at least ten times. The chain employs TRBV4-1 and TRBJ2-7; D may be TRBD2 (5 bases). The CDR3 runs to 18 residues. Germline V gives CDR1 MGHRA, CDR2 YSYEKL. Trimming took off 1 base at V and 3 bases at J, with 22 bases between the two ends. In DNA, the CDR3 is TGCGCCAGCAGCCAAGGTGAGGGTTTCGGTAGGGAATACTACGAGCAGTACTTC. Translating gives CASSQGEGFGREYYEQYF.

The chain recombines TRBV5-1 with TRBJ2-2; 10 nucleotides line up with TRBD2. The CDR3 spans 16 residues. Per the germline V gene, CDR1 is SGHRS and CDR2 is YFSETQ. Losses at the gene ends were 4 bases for V and 10 bases for J; bases not matched to a gene: 13. Here the CDR3 DNA reads TGCGCCAGCAGCAATACAGCGGGGGGGGCGATGGCGGAGCTGTTTTTT. This translates into CASSNTAGGAMAELFF.

In its sample, this clone was seen many times. The chain links TRBV20-1 to TRBJ1-1, with D possibly TRBD1 on 6 matching bases. The CDR3 is 12 residues long. With 5 bases removed from V and 1 base from J, the gap between germline ends came to 8 bases. In germline, CDR1 is DFQATT, CDR2 SNEGSKA (reference sequence). The CDR3 DNA reads TGCAGTGCTGGGGACAAGAACACTGAAGCTTTCTTT. Translation: CSAGDKNTEAFF.

The table lists this clone with many counts. Its ends do not fully match the called genes, so a read error is possible. The chain links TRBV2 to TRBJ2-3; 7 bases align to TRBD1. The germline V gene has CDR1 SNHLY and CDR2 FYNNEI. The CDR3 has 14 amino acids. In DNA, the CDR3 is TGTGTCAGCAGGGACAGACGAGAAGTAGATACGCAGTATTTT. Translated: CVSRDRREVDTQYF.

This clone was picked up many times. This chain connects TRBV5-5 to TRBJ2-1; a weak D match, TRBD2 (5 bases). The CDR3 sequence is 15 residues long. With 0 bases removed from V and 2 bases from J, the gap between germline ends came to 9 bases. Germline V lookup: CDR1 SGHKS, CDR2 YYEKEE (reference sequence). The CDR3 reads CASSLGGPPYNEQFF. The CDR3 DNA reads as TGTGCCAGCAGCTTGGGCGGGCCCCCCTACAATGAGCAGTTCTTC.

There are many counts of this clone. Mismatch with germline at one junction end may stem from a read error. The V gene is TRBV7-2, the J gene TRBJ1-2; TRBD1 matches 8 bases. CDR1 SGHTA and CDR2 FQGNSA come from the germline V gene. CDR3 length: 15 residues. The CDR3 protein is CASSLAGGAGYGYTF. Written as DNA, the CDR3 is TGTGCCAGCAGCCTAGCAGGGGGCGCGGGGTATGGCTACACCTTC.

This clone showed up many times. The chain has TRBV6-1 and TRBJ2-7; TRBD2 matches 8 bases. Trimming at V came to 5 bases and at J to 2 bases, leaving 8 bases not matched to a gene. From germline, CDR1 is MNHNS and CDR2 SASEGT. The CDR3 spans 15 residues. This chain's CDR3 is CASSIEAGDPYEQYF. The DNA for the CDR3 is TGTGCCAGCAGTATCGAAGCGGGAGACCCCTACGAGCAGTACTTC.

As DNA, the CDR3 is TGCAGTGCTAGAGATCTGGGGAGGCGTGTTGCCGGGGAGCTGTTTTTT. The encoded protein is CSARDLGRRVAGELFF. The chain is built from TRBV20-1 and TRBJ2-2, with a weak D call TRBD2 (6 bases). Germline V CDR1 and CDR2: DFQATT, SNEGSKA (reference sequence). The CDR3 has 16 residues. Trimming removed 0 bases at V and 6 bases at J, with 17 bases between.

A word on this clone: A much larger clone lies a single base off, so this may be a read error. The gene calls are TRBV15 and TRBJ2-5; D is perhaps TRBD1 (5 bases). CDR1 and CDR2 (germline): LNHNV, YYDKDF (reference sequence). The CDR3 consists of 15 residues. The V gene lost 0 bases and the J gene lost 2 bases, with 10 bases spanning the gap. The CDR3 DNA reads as TGTGCCACCAGCAGAGATCCAGGGATTCAAGAGACCCAGTACTTC. Amino acids: CATSRDPGIQETQYF.

The rearrangement uses TRBV7-9 and TRBJ2-1, with a tentative D call TRBD2 (6 bases). The CDR3 contains 12 residues. With 5 bases removed from V and 7 bases from J, the gap between germline ends came to 9 bases. Germline values: CDR1 SEHNR, CDR2 FQNEAQ (reference sequence). Here the CDR3 reads CASSLRGNEQFF. In nucleotides, the CDR3 is TGTGCCAGCAGCCTCCGGGGGAATGAGCAGTTCTTC.

This clone has a count of ten or more. The V gene is TRBV20-1, the J gene TRBJ1-2; TRBD1 is a possible D gene (5 bases). Trimming cost V 0 bases and J 7 bases, with 18 bases left between them. The CDR3 contains 15 residues. Germline values: CDR1 DFQATT, CDR2 SNEGSKA (reference sequence). CDR3 protein: CSARDTSGGISGYTF. The CDR3 DNA reads TGCAGTGCTAGAGATACTTCGGGGGGAATAAGTGGCTACACCTTC.

The table lists this clone with many counts. V gene TRBV10-3 combines with J gene TRBJ1-1; no reliable D call. CDR3 length: 13 amino acids. In germline, CDR1 is ENHRY, CDR2 SYGVKD. V lost 3 bases, J lost 1 base, and 6 bases lay in between. The CDR3 spells CAISENPNTEAFF. The CDR3 DNA sequence: TGTGCCATCAGTGAAAACCCGAACACTGAAGCTTTCTTT.

Ten or more counts support this clone. The chain has TRBV20-1 and TRBJ2-5, with D possibly TRBD1 on 5 matching bases. This CDR3 has 12 amino acids. The V gene lost 6 bases and the J gene lost 0 bases, with 8 bases spanning the gap. CDR1 and CDR2 from the germline V gene are DFQATT and SNEGSKA (reference sequence). The CDR3 nucleotides are TGCAGTGCAAACAGGAACCAAGAGACCCAGTACTTC. Translated, it gives CSANRNQETQYF.

This clone was detected ten times or more. This chain connects TRBV20-1 to TRBJ1-3; D gene uncertain. The V gene lost 0 bases and the J gene lost 0 bases, with 18 bases spanning the gap. This CDR3 region has 18 residues. CDR1 and CDR2 from the germline V gene are DFQATT and SNEGSKA (reference sequence). The CDR3 sequence is CSARDGQRATFSGNTIYF. In DNA, the CDR3 is TGCAGTGCTAGAGATGGCCAGAGAGCTACCTTCTCTGGAAACACCATATATTTT.